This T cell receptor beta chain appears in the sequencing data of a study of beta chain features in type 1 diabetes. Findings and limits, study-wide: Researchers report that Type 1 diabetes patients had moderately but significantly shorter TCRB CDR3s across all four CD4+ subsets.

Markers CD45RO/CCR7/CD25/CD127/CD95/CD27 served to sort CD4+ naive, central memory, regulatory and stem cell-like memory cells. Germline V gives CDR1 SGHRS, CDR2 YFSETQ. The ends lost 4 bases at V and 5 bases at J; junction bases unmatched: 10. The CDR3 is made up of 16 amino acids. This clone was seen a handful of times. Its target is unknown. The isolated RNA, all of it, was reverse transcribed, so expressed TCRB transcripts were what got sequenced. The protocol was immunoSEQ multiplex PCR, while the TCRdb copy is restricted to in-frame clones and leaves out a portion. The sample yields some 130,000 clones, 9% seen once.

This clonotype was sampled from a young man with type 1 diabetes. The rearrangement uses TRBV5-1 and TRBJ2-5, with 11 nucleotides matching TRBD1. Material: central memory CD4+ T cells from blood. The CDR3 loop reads CASSRLGQGAGETQYF. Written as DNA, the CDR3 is TGCGCCAGCAGCCGCCTTGGACAGGGGGCAGGGGAGACCCAGTACTTC.